The 10 T cell receptor beta chains in this list originate from one sample, sequenced in a study of beta chain features in type 1 diabetes. Their antigen targets remain unknown. Overall study results and limits: When Type 1 diabetes patients were examined, their TCRB CDR3s proved moderately but significantly shorter in all four CD4+ subsets.

Isolated RNA was reverse transcribed in full, so expressed TCRB transcripts were sequenced. Some clones are missing from TCRdb's copy, which holds only in-frame ones; the method was immunoSEQ multiplex PCR. The table has 500,000 to 650,000 clones, approximately 13% seen once. Input material: naive CD4+ T cells from blood. These receptors all come from a man younger than 45 with type 1 diabetes.

This clone was detected a few times. The rearrangement uses TRBV9 and TRBJ2-6; D perhaps matches TRBD2 (5 bases). Germline CDR1 SGDLS, CDR2 YYNGEE. The germline V and J ends were trimmed by 0 bases and 3 bases, with 10 bases remaining between them. CDR3 length equals 16 residues. The CDR3 DNA reads TGTGCCAGCAGCGTAGCCCCCGGACTTGGGGCCAACGTCCTGACTTTC. It is translated as CASSVAPGLGANVLTF.

The rearrangement uses TRBV28 and TRBJ2-7; TRBD1 aligns across 10 bases. CDR3 length equals 15 residues. From germline, CDR1 is MDHEN and CDR2 SYDVKM. The J segment lost 5 bases and the V segment lost 6 bases, leaving 10 bases of the junction unmatched. CDR3 nucleotide sequence: TGTGCCAGCAGCCAGGGACAGGGGCTCTCTGACGAGCAGTACTTC. It codes for CASSQGQGLSDEQYF.

This clone was counted only a few times. The J gene is TRBJ2-1, the V gene TRBV18; D might be TRBD2 (5 bases). Germline loops: CDR1 KGHSH, CDR2 LQKENI. Trimming stripped 3 bases from V and 5 bases from J, with 11 bases between. The CDR3 is made up of 14 amino acids. In nucleotides, the CDR3 is TGTGCCAGCTCACCCACAAGTAGCGACAATGAGCAGTTCTTC. This codes for CASSPTSSDNEQFF.

The V call is TRBV10-3, the J call TRBJ2-1, with 13 bases aligning to TRBD2. V lost 4 bases to trimming and J lost 6 bases; unmatched junction nucleotides: 3. The germline CDR1 and CDR2 sequences are ENHRY and SYGVKD. The CDR3 is 15 amino acids. In DNA, the CDR3 is TGTGCCATCAGTGCGGGACTAGCGGGGACCAATGAGCAGTTCTTC. This sequence encodes CAISAGLAGTNEQFF.

This clone was counted only a few times. The chain links TRBV13 to TRBJ2-5; 7 bases are a match to TRBD1. The CDR3 contains 15 residues. V lost 4 bases to trimming and J lost 6 bases; unmatched junction nucleotides: 11. Germline lookup yields CDR1 PRHDT and CDR2 FYEKMQ (reference sequence). The CDR3 protein is CASSSEVDRAKTQYF. The CDR3 DNA reads TGTGCCAGCAGCTCAGAAGTTGACAGGGCGAAGACCCAGTACTTC.

J is TRBJ2-3 and V is TRBV7-7; TRBD2 might be the D (6 bases). Germline V gene sequence: CDR1 SSHAT, CDR2 FNYEAQ (reference sequence). V was trimmed by 5 bases and J by 1 base, leaving 10 bases between them. CDR3 length equals 14 residues. The DNA of the CDR3 is TGTGCCAGCAGCCCAGGACTACGCACAGATACGCAGTATTTT. It encodes CASSPGLRTDTQYF.

Only a few counts were recorded for this clone. This chain uses TRBV7-3 with TRBJ1-1; 9 positions match TRBD1. CDR3 size: 14 residues. The V gene's germline CDR1 is SGHTA and CDR2 FQGTGA. V gave up 5 bases and J gave up 8 bases; unmatched junction bases: 9. CDR3 sequence reads: CASSTAPGQGEAFF. Written as DNA, the CDR3 is TGTGCCAGCAGCACCGCGCCGGGACAGGGCGAAGCTTTCTTT.

J is TRBJ2-1 and V is TRBV30; no firm D call. The CDR3 is made up of 14 amino acids. The germline V and J ends were trimmed by 1 base and 3 bases, with 10 bases remaining between them. Germline CDR1 and CDR2: GTSNPN and SVGIG (reference sequence). The CDR3 loop reads CAWSGSALYNEQFF. The CDR3 bases are TGTGCCTGGAGTGGGAGCGCACTCTACAATGAGCAGTTCTTC.

This clone has just a few counts. The chain joins TRBV7-2 to TRBJ1-6; no definite D call. Germline CDR1 SGHTA, CDR2 FQGNSA. CDR3 length: 16 residues. Trimming took 1 base from V and 7 from J, leaving 14 bases between them. The CDR3 DNA follows: TGTGCCAGCAGCTTAGAGGGCGCAGTTATAAATTCACCCCTCCACTTT. As protein: CASSLEGAVINSPLHF.

The chain combines TRBV18 with TRBJ2-5, with a tentative D call TRBD2 (5 bases). The V gene's germline CDR1 is KGHSH and CDR2 LQKENI. The CDR3 spans 13 residues. V lost 2 bases to trimming and J lost 5 bases, with 9 bases between them. CDR3 residues: CASSPSRGETQYF. CDR3 bases: TGTGCCAGCTCACCATCGAGAGGGGAGACCCAGTACTTC.